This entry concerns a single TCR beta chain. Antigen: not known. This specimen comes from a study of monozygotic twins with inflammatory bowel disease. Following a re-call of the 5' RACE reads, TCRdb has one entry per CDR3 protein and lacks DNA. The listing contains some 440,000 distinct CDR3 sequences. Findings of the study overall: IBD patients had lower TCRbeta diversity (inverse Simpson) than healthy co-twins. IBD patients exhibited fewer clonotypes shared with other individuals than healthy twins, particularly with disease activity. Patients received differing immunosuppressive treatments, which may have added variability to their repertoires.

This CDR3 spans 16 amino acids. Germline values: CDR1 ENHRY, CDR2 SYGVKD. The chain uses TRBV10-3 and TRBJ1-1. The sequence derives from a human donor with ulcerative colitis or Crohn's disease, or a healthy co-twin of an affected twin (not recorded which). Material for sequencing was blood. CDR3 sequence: CAISESMGKERQGTFF.